A selection of T cell receptor beta chains follows, all from one sample in a study of CD8 T cells in acute hepatitis C reinfection. Libraries were prepared by immunoSEQ multiplex PCR; TCRdb keeps only in-frame clonotypes and omits some of them. This table has tens of thousands of clones, 70% to 90% appearing once. Sequenced sample: naive CD8+ T cells from PBMCs. These TCRs come from a woman aged 18 to 35 who spontaneously cleared hepatitis C infection. The CDR3 runs from the conserved cysteine through the conserved F or W. Fields, in order: clone size, CDR3 length, V gene, J gene, D gene, CDR3 DNA, CDR3 protein. A D gene is named only where the DNA matches it firmly. Clone size, where shown, is once, few, many, or a class for clones that have expanded.

.	20	TRBV10-3	TRBJ1-5	TRBD1	TGTGCCATCAGTGACCAAATAAATACAGGGGACCTTTATAGCAATCAGCCCCAGCATTTT	CAISDQINTGDLYSNQPQHF
.	16	TRBV19	TRBJ2-1	TRBD2	TGTGCCAGTAGTTTTCGACTAGCGGAGACGTACAATGAGCAGTTCTTC	CASSFRLAETYNEQFF
.	16	TRBV7-8	TRBJ1-5	.	TGTGCCAGCAGCTTGGGTGACAGTTATAGCAATCAGCCCCAGCATTTT	CASSLGDSYSNQPQHF
.	13	TRBV6-5	TRBJ1-2	.	TGTGCCAGCAGTTACTCGAGCCGTGGGGGCTACACCTTC	CASSYSSRGGYTF
few	10	TRBV2	TRBJ1-2	.	TGTGCCAGCAGTGGTAGTGGCTACACCTTC	CASSGSGYTF
.	12	TRBV5-1	TRBJ1-1	.	TGCGCCAGCAGCTTGGTAAACACTGAAGCTTTCTTT	CASSLVNTEAFF
.	14	TRBV2	TRBJ2-1	TRBD2	TGTGCCAGCAGGGGACTAGCGGGGATCAATGAGCAGTTCTTC	CASRGLAGINEQFF
.	13	TRBV9	TRBJ1-1	.	TGTGCCAGCAGCTCCGCGGTGAACACTGAAGCTTTCTTT	CASSSAVNTEAFF
few	15	TRBV4-2	TRBJ1-5	TRBD1	TGTGCCAGCAGCCAGGGGGACAGGGAGGATCAGCCCCAGCATTTT	CASSQGDREDQPQHF
.	16	TRBV10-3	TRBJ1-5	TRBD1	TGTGCCATCAGTGCGGGGAAACAGGGGACCAATCAGCCCCAGCATTTT	CAISAGKQGTNQPQHF
.	14	TRBV6-5	TRBJ2-7	TRBD1	TGTGCCAGCAGTGAACCCCCAGGGGGCTACGAGCAGTACTTC	CASSEPPGGYEQYF
.	15	TRBV14	TRBJ2-1	TRBD1	TGTGCCAGCAGCCAGGGACAGAGCTCCTACAATGAGCAGTTCTTC	CASSQGQSSYNEQFF
.	12	TRBV7-9	TRBJ2-1	.	TGTGCCAGCAGCTTGGGGCCCACTGAGCAGTTCTTC	CASSLGPTEQFF
.	15	TRBV5-1	TRBJ2-2	TRBD2	TGCGCCAGCAGCTTGACTAGCGGGGGCACCGGGGAGCTGTTTTTT	CASSLTSGGTGELFF
.	14	TRBV9	TRBJ2-7	TRBD1	TGTGCCAGCAGCCTCGGGACAGCCTCCTACGAGCAGTACTTC	CASSLGTASYEQYF
.	18	TRBV9	TRBJ2-2	TRBD1	TGTGCCAGCAGCGATAACGGACAGGGGGCAATCGGAACCGGGGAGCTGTTTTTT	CASSDNGQGAIGTGELFF
.	14	TRBV6-1	TRBJ1-5	TRBD1	TGTGCCAGCAGGGGAACCTCAGGGGGTCAGCCCCAGCATTTT	CASRGTSGGQPQHF
.	14	TRBV5-4	TRBJ1-4	TRBD1	TGTGCCAGCAGCTTCAGGGGGGTAGCTGAAAAACTGTTTTTT	CASSFRGVAEKLFF
.	11	TRBV29-1	TRBJ2-7	.	TGCAGCGTCGGGGACCAGTACGAGCAGTACTTC	CSVGDQYEQYF
few	15	TRBV27	TRBJ2-7	.	TGTGCCAGCAGTTCCCGGGACCGAAGCTCCTACGAGCAGTACTTC	CASSSRDRSSYEQYF
.	15	TRBV4-2	TRBJ2-1	.	TGTGCCAGCAGCCAAGCAGGTCCTCCCTACAATGAGCAGTTCTTC	CASSQAGPPYNEQFF
.	11	TRBV6-1	TRBJ2-5	.	TGTGCCACGGAGGGGGGAGAGACCCAGTACTTC	CATEGGETQYF
.	18	TRBV7-6	TRBJ2-3	TRBD2	TGTGCCAGCAGCTTTTCCCTCAATCTAGCGGGGGGCCAGGATACGCAGTATTTT	CASSFSLNLAGGQDTQYF
.	13	TRBV4-1	TRBJ1-1	.	TGCGCCAGCAGGGAGGTCATGAACACTGAAGCTTTCTTT	CASREVMNTEAFF
.	13	TRBV6-5	TRBJ2-7	.	TGTGCCAGCATTGACCGGTTACTCTACGAGCAGTACTTC	CASIDRLLYEQYF
.	15	TRBV5-1	TRBJ2-1	TRBD2	TGCGCCAGCAGCATTAGCGGGACGGTCTACAATGAGCAGTTCTTC	CASSISGTVYNEQFF
.	17	TRBV11-2	TRBJ2-7	TRBD2	TGTGCCAGCAGCTTAGATCTTCTAGGACTAGCGAGTAACGAGCAGTACTTC	CASSLDLLGLASNEQYF
.	14	TRBV4-1	TRBJ2-5	.	TGCGCCAGCAGCCAAGGTACATCAGGAGAGACCCAGTACTTC	CASSQGTSGETQYF
once	14	TRBV27	TRBJ1-6	TRBD1	TGTGCCAGCACGATTGGGACAGGGAATTCACCCCTCCACTTT	CASTIGTGNSPLHF
.	13	TRBV6-6	TRBJ2-1	.	TGTGCCAGCGAAATAGGGAGTTCGGATGAGCAGTTCTTC	CASEIGSSDEQFF
few	15	TRBV9	TRBJ1-1	TRBD1	TGTGCCAGCAGCGGCAGGACAGGGAGGAACACTGAAGCTTTCTTT	CASSGRTGRNTEAFF
.	13	TRBV6-5	TRBJ2-7	TRBD2	TGTGCCAGCAGTTACCAGCGGGGCTACGAGCAGTACTTC	CASSYQRGYEQYF
.	17	TRBV4-2	TRBJ2-7	TRBD2	TGTGCCAGCAGCCAAGAAAACACGGGGGGGATCTCCTACGAGCAGTACTTC	CASSQENTGGISYEQYF
.	12	TRBV19	TRBJ2-7	.	TGTGCCAGTAGTATGGACCCCTACGAGCAGTACTTC	CASSMDPYEQYF
.	15	TRBV7-8	TRBJ1-5	.	TGTGCCAGCAGCTTAAAGGGGGGCAGCAATCAGCCCCAGCATTTT	CASSLKGGSNQPQHF
.	15	TRBV7-9	TRBJ1-1	TRBD1	TGTGCCAGCAGCTTCGGACAGGGGATGAACACTGAAGCTTTCTTT	CASSFGQGMNTEAFF
few	13	TRBV19	TRBJ2-2	.	TGTGCCACCCTGGGGGGGCCGACCGGGGAGCTGTTTTTT	CATLGGPTGELFF
few	13	TRBV19	TRBJ2-7	.	TGTGCCAGTAGTATGGGGCTAGCCTACGAGCAGTACTTC	CASSMGLAYEQYF
.	10	TRBV9	TRBJ1-1	.	TGTGCCAGCAGCGGAAATGAAGCTTTCTTT	CASSGNEAFF
.	15	TRBV5-6	TRBJ2-7	TRBD1	TGTGCCAGCAGCCCCCGGGACAGGGGCTCCTACGAGCAGTACTTC	CASSPRDRGSYEQYF
once	16	TRBV9	TRBJ2-7	.	TGTGCCAGCAGCGTAGAGCAGGGCGCAGGGGCCTACGAGCAGTACTTC	CASSVEQGAGAYEQYF
once	13	TRBV14	TRBJ2-7	.	TGTGCCAGCAGCCAAGATCCCGGAGACGAGCAGTACTTC	CASSQDPGDEQYF
.	13	TRBV4-1	TRBJ2-5	.	TGCGCCAGCAGCCAAGATGGGAGAGAGACCCAGTACTTC	CASSQDGRETQYF
few	13	TRBV4-1	TRBJ2-7	.	TGCGCCAGCAGCCAAGAGGATCTCGACGAGCAGTACTTC	CASSQEDLDEQYF
.	12	TRBV5-4	TRBJ2-7	.	TGTGCCAGCAGCACGCAGGGCTACGAGCAGTACTTC	CASSTQGYEQYF
.	15	TRBV11-2	TRBJ2-1	.	TGTGCCAGCAGCTTAGTAGAGGATCCTTACAATGAGCAGTTCTTC	CASSLVEDPYNEQFF
.	12	TRBV9	TRBJ1-6	.	TGTGCCAGCAGCGGGCTTGAGGGGACCCTCCACTTT	CASSGLEGTLHF
.	10	TRBV6-6	TRBJ1-1	.	TGTGCCAGCGGGTTTACTGAAGCTTTCTTT	CASGFTEAFF
.	15	TRBV11-1	TRBJ2-4	TRBD2	TGTGCCAGCAGCAAAGGGACTAGCGGAGAAAACATTCAGTACTTC	CASSKGTSGENIQYF
.	16	TRBV7-9	TRBJ2-1	.	TGTGCCAGCAGCTGGGATAGGAGTAGTACCTACAATGAGCAGTTCTTC	CASSWDRSSTYNEQFF
.	16	TRBV7-9	TRBJ2-7	TRBD2	TGTGCCAGCAGCTTAAGGTCGGGCGGGAGGGCTTCCGAGCAGTACTTC	CASSLRSGGRASEQYF
.	13	TRBV27	TRBJ1-5	.	TGTGCCAGCAGTTGGTCTGGCAATCAGCCCCAGCATTTT	CASSWSGNQPQHF
.	14	TRBV6-5	TRBJ1-2	TRBD1	TGTGCCAGCAGTACGCAAGGACAGGCGAATGGCTACACCTTC	CASSTQGQANGYTF
medium-sized	12	TRBV12-1	TRBJ2-1	.	TGTGCCAGCACCAACTACCGGGACAGGGGGTTCTTC	CASTNYRDRGFF
.	16	TRBV21-1	TRBJ2-7	.	TGTGCCAGCAGCAAAGATGGCTATAGGAGCTCCTACGAGCAGTACTTC	CASSKDGYRSSYEQYF
.	14	TRBV14	TRBJ2-7	.	TGTGCCAGCAGCCAAGTACGGTGGGCAGAGGAGCAGTACTTC	CASSQVRWAEEQYF
once	13	TRBV10-3	TRBJ1-5	.	TGTGCCATCAGTGATGACCGGTTAATACCCCAGCATTTT	CAISDDRLIPQHF